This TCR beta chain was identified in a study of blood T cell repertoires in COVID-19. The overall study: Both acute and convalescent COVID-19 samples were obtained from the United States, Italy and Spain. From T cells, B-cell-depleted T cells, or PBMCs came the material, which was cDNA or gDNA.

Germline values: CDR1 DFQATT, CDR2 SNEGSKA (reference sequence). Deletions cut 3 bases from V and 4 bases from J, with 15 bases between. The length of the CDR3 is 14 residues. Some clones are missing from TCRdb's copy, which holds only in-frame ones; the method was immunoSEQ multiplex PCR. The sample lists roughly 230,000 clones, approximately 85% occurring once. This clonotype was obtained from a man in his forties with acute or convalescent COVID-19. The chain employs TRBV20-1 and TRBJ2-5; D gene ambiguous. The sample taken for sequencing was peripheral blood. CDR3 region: CSASLNAERETQYF. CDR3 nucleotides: TGCAGTGCTAGTCTAAACGCCGAGAGAGAGACCCAGTACTTC.